A selection of T cell receptor beta chains follows, all from one sample in a study of OX40 agonist ivuxolimab in advanced cancers. Profiled with immunoSEQ multiplex PCR; TCRdb holds only in-frame clones, not every one. The sample holds about 73,000 clones; under 95% are singletons and the top ten take 10%. The sample was CD4+ or CD8+ T cells sorted from blood, taken in a trial of the OX40 agonist ivuxolimab. These receptors all come from an adult with an advanced solid tumor such as melanoma, head and neck, liver or kidney cancer. The CDR3 runs from the conserved cysteine through the conserved F or W. D genes are given only for firm matches. For some rows the clone size is stated as once, few or many, or as a class when expanded; others skip it.

NA	18	NA	TRBV16	TRBJ2-7	CASSQGPGTPLPLYEQYF	TGTGCCAGCAGCCAAGGTCCCGGGACCCCACTCCCCCTCTACGAGCAGTACTTC
NA	17	NA	TRBV5-1	TRBJ1-1	CASSMVSQPLMNTEAFF	TGCGCCAGCAGCATGGTTTCTCAGCCCCTCATGAACACTGAAGCTTTCTTT
NA	13	NA	TRBV12-2	TRBJ1-2	CASRLVLKYGYTF	TGTGCAAGTCGCTTAGTACTCAAATATGGCTACACCTTC
NA	15	NA	TRBV6-5	TRBJ2-7	CASSYMAGSVYEQYF	TGTGCCAGCAGTTACATGGCGGGGTCTGTTTACGAGCAGTACTTC
NA	17	NA	TRBV5-5	TRBJ1-5	CASSLGSRSPSNQPQHF	TGTGCCAGCAGCTTGGGCTCAAGGTCCCCGAGCAATCAGCCCCAGCATTTT
NA	16	NA	TRBV9	TRBJ1-4	CASSVGAGAEGEKLFF	TGTGCCAGCAGCGTAGGGGCAGGGGCTGAGGGTGAAAAACTGTTTTTT
NA	16	TRBD2	TRBV15	TRBJ2-1	CATREDHRGDYNEQFF	TGTGCCACCAGAGAAGATCACCGGGGGGATTACAATGAGCAGTTCTTC
NA	14	NA	TRBV7-6	TRBJ2-3	CASSLGHGTDTQYF	TGTGCCAGCAGCTTAGGACACGGCACAGATACGCAGTATTTT
NA	16	TRBD1	TRBV27	TRBJ2-1	CASSLAAGGSYNEQFF	TGTGCCAGCAGTTTGGCGGCAGGGGGCTCCTACAATGAGCAGTTCTTC
NA	13	NA	TRBV7-9	TRBJ2-4	CASSIIQGNIQYF	TGTGCCAGCAGCATTATACAGGGTAACATTCAGTACTTC
NA	15	NA	TRBV7-9	TRBJ2-5	CASSLVEASPETQYF	TGTGCCAGCAGCTTAGTGGAGGCAAGCCCCGAGACCCAGTACTTC
once	14	NA	TRBV5-6	TRBJ1-2	CASSFPTQGPGYTF	TGTGCCAGCAGCTTCCCCACGCAGGGACCTGGCTACACCTTC
NA	16	TRBD1	TRBV6-4	TRBJ2-1	CASSDRQGESYNEQFF	TGTGCCAGCAGTGACCGACAGGGGGAGTCCTACAATGAGCAGTTCTTC
NA	12	NA	TRBV18	TRBJ1-5	CASRGGGQPQHF	TGTGCCAGCCGAGGCGGGGGTCAGCCCCAGCATTTT
NA	11	NA	TRBV9	TRBJ1-2	CASSGVYGYTF	TGTGCCAGCAGTGGGGTCTATGGCTACACCTTC
NA	14	TRBD1	TRBV7-9	TRBJ1-2	CASSLPGDSYGYTF	TGTGCCAGCAGCTTACCCGGGGACAGTTATGGCTACACCTTC
once	14	TRBD1	TRBV13	TRBJ2-5	CASSKYRGQETQYF	TGTGCCAGCAGCAAGTACAGGGGGCAAGAGACCCAGTACTTC
once	14	NA	TRBV28	TRBJ1-4	CASSLGRSPEKLFF	TGTGCCAGCAGTTTGGGGAGAAGCCCTGAAAAACTGTTTTTT
NA	15	NA	TRBV5-1	TRBJ1-4	CASSSKALPNEKLFF	TGCGCCAGCAGCTCAAAGGCGCTCCCGAATGAAAAACTGTTTTTT
NA	17	TRBD1	TRBV15	TRBJ1-4	CATSRDQEGAANEKLFF	TGTGCCACCAGCAGAGATCAGGAGGGGGCGGCTAATGAAAAACTGTTTTTT